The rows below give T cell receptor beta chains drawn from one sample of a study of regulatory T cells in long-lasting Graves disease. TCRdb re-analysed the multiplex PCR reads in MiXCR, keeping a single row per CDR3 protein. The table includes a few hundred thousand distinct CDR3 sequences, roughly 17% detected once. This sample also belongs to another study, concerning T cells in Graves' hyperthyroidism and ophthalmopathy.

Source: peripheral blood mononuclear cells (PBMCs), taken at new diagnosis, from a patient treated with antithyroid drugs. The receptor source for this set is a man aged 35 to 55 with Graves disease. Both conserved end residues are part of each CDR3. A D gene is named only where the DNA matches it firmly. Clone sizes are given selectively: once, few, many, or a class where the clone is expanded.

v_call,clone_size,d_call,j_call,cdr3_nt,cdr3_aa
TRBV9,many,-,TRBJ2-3,TGTGCCAGCAGCGTAACAGCGGTTGATACGCAGTATTTT,CASSVTAVDTQYF
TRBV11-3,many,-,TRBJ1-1,TGTGCCAGCAGCTCGGGACTATCCCTGAACACTGAAGCTTTCTTT,CASSSGLSLNTEAFF
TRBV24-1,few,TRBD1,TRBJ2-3,TGTGCCACCGGGACAGGGGTCCCTATGGATACGCAGTATTTT,CATGTGVPMDTQYF
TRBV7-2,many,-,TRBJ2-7,TGTGCCAGCAGCTTAGCGTCACAAGTCTCCTACGAGCAGTACTTC,CASSLASQVSYEQYF
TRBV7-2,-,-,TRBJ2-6,TGTGCCAGCAGCTTAGCTGGTTTAACTGGGGCCAACGTCCTGACTTTC,CASSLAGLTGANVLTF
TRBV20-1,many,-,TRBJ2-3,TGCAGTGCTAGAGATCCGGCGGTTCGCACAGATACGCAGTATTTT,CSARDPAVRTDTQYF
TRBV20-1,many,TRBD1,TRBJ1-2,TGCAGTGCCGCGCGTAGGAAACAGGGGTTGCGCTACACCTTC,CSAARRKQGLRYTF
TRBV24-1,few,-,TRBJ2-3,TGTGCCACCAGTGATTCCGGCAGGGGTGGAACAGATACGCAGTATTTT,CATSDSGRGGTDTQYF
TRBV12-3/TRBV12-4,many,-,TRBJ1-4,TGTGCCAGCAGTTTAGCGGTAGGACAAGGAGAAAAACTGTTTTTT,CASSLAVGQGEKLFF
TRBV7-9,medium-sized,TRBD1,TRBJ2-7,TGTGCCAGCAGCTCGACCCCGGGACAGGGGAACTACGAGCAGTACTTC,CASSSTPGQGNYEQYF
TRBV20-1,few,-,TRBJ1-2,TGCAGTGCGACGGCCGGGGGTATCCTCCGTGGCTACACCTTC,CSATAGGILRGYTF
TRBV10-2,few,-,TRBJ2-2,TGCGCCAGCAGTGATCTGGGGGTTACCGGGGAGCTGTTTTTT,CASSDLGVTGELFF
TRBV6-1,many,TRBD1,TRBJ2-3,TGTGCCAGCAGTGAACTCCAGACAGGGCAAGTCGGCACAGATACGCAGTATTTT,CASSELQTGQVGTDTQYF
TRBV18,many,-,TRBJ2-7,TGTGCCAGCTCACGAGAAACAGGGTCTCTCTACGAGCAGTACTTC,CASSRETGSLYEQYF
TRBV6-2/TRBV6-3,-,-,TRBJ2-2,TGTGCCAGCAGTTACTCACCGACCGGGGAGCTGTTTTTT,CASSYSPTGELFF
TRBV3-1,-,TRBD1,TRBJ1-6,TGTGCCAGCAGCCAGGGACAGGGTGGGGTCTCACCCCTCCACTTT,CASSQGQGGVSPLHF
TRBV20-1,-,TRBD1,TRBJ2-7,TGCAGTGCCGCCGGGACAGGGTACTACGAGCAGTACTTC,CSAAGTGYYEQYF
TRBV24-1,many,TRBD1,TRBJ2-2,TGTGCCACCAGTGACCCCGGACAGGGGGACACCGGGGAGCTGTTTTTT,CATSDPGQGDTGELFF
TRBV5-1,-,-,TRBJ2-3,TGCGCCAGCAGCCGAGAATCTAGCACAGATACGCAGTATTTT,CASSRESSTDTQYF
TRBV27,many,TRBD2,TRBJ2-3,TGTGCCAGCGGGTGGTACCATAGACTAGCGGGGGACACAGATACGCAGTATTTT,CASGWYHRLAGDTDTQYF
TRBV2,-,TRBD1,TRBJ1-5,TGTGCCAGCAGGACAGGGGGCGCGGCTCCAGTGGGGTATCAGCCCCAGCATTTT,CASRTGGAAPVGYQPQHF
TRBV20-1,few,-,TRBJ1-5,TGCAGTGCAAAGATGGGGGGGGGGGGGAGTCGTCAGCCCCAGCATTTT,CSAKMGGGGSRQPQHF
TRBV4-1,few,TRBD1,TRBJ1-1,TGTGCCAGCAGCCAAGATCAGGGGACAGGGAGGACTGAAGCTTTCTTT,CASSQDQGTGRTEAFF
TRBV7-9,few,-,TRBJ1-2,TGTGCCAGCAGCCCCGTAGACTATGGCTACACCTTC,CASSPVDYGYTF
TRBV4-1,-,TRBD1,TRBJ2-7,TGCGCCAGCAGCCCGAGCAGGGGGAGATACGAGCAGTACTTC,CASSPSRGRYEQYF
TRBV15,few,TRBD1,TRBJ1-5,TGTGCCACCAGCCATCCGGGACAGGGAGTGAAGCCCCAGCATTTT,CATSHPGQGVKPQHF
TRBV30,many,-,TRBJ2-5,TGTGCCTGGACCCGGTCGGGCCAAAGAGAGACCCAGTACTTC,CAWTRSGQRETQYF
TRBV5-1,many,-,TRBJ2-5,TGCGCCAGCAGCCGGGGTGGGGGACAAGAGACCCAGTACTTC,CASSRGGGQETQYF
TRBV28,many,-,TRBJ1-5,TGTGCCAGCAGTTTATCTCAAAAGAACAGTCTCAATCAGCCCCAGCATTTT,CASSLSQKNSLNQPQHF
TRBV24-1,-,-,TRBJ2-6,TGTGCCACCAGTGATTTGTCCCCAGGCTCTGGGGCCAACGTCCTGACTTTC,CATSDLSPGSGANVLTF
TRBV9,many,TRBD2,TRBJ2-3,TGTGCCAGCAGCGTACGGACTAGCGATACCTCTGGCACAGATACGCAGTATTTT,CASSVRTSDTSGTDTQYF
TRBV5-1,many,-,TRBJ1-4,TGCGCCAGCAGCACAGGGACCGGAGGGGAAAAACTGTTTTTT,CASSTGTGGEKLFF
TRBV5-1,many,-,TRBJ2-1,TGCGCCAGCAGCTTGGTTATCGGACAGACCAATGAGCAGTTCTTC,CASSLVIGQTNEQFF
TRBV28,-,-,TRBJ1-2,TGTGCCAGCAGTTTTAAATTTGTTTCGAGGAACGTCTATGGCTACACCTTC,CASSFKFVSRNVYGYTF
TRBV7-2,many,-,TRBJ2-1,TGTGCCAGCAGCCAAGCGAGGTGGGGCAATGAGCAGTTCTTC,CASSQARWGNEQFF
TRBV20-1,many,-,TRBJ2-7,TGCAGTGCTAGAGATCAAGGACAGTCGTACGAGCAGTACTTC,CSARDQGQSYEQYF
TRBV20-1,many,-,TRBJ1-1,TGCAGCATCAGAGAGGGATCGATGAGCACTGAAGCTTTCTTT,CSIREGSMSTEAFF
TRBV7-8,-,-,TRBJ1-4,TGTGCCAGCAGCTTTTATCAGGGCCATTTTGAGGAAAAACTGTTTTTT,CASSFYQGHFEEKLFF